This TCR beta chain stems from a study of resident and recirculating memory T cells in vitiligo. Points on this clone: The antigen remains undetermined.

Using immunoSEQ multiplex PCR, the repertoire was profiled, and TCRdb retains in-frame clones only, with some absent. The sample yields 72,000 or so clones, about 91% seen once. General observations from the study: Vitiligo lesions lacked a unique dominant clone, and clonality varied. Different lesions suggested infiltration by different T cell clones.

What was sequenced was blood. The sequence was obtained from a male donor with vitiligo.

The CDR3 sequence is CASSSLVNEQFF. DNA of the CDR3: TGTGCCAGCAGCTCACTAGTGAATGAGCAGTTCTTC. J is TRBJ2-1 and V is TRBV7-2; maybe TRBD2 (5 bases). The CDR3 is made up of 12 amino acids. V was trimmed by 4 bases and J by 7 bases, leaving 8 bases between them. CDR1 SGHTA and CDR2 FQGNSA come from the germline V gene.